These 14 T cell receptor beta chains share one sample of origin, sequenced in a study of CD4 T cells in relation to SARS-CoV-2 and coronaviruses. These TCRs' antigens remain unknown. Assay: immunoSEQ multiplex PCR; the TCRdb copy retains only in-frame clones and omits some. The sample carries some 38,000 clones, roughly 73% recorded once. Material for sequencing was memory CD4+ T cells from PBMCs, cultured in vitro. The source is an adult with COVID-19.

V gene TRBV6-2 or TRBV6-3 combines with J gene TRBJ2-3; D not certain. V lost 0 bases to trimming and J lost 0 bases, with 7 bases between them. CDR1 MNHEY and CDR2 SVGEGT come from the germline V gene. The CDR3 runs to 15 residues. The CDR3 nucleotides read TGTGCCAGCAGTTACTCGAGCAGCAGCACAGATACGCAGTATTTT. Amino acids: CASSYSSSSTDTQYF.

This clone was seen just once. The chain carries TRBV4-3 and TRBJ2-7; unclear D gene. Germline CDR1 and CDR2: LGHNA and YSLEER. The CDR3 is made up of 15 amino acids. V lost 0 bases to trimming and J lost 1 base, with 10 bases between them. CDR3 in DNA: TGCGCCAGCAGCCAAGATCAATGGCAGTCCTACGAGCAGTACTTC. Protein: CASSQDQWQSYEQYF.

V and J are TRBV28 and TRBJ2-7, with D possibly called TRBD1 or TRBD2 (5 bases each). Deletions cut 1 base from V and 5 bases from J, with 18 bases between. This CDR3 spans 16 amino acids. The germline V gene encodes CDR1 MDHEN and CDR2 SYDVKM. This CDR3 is CASSLSGAQNAHEQYF. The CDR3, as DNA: TGTGCCAGCAGTTTATCCGGGGCGCAAAATGCCCACGAGCAGTACTTC.

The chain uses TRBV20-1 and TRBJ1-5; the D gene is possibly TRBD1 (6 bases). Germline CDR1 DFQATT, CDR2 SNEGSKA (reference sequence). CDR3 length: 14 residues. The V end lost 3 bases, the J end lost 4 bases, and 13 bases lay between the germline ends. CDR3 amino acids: CSASPSRGNQPQHF. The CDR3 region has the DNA TGCAGTGCTAGTCCTAGTAGGGGGAATCAGCCCCAGCATTTT.

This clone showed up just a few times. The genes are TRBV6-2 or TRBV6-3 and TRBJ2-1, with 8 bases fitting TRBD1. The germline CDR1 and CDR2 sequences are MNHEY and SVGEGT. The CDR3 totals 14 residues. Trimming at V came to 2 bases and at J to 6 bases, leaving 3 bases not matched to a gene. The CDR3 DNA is TGTGCCAGCAGTTACCTCGGACAGGGCAATGAGCAGTTCTTC. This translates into CASSYLGQGNEQFF.

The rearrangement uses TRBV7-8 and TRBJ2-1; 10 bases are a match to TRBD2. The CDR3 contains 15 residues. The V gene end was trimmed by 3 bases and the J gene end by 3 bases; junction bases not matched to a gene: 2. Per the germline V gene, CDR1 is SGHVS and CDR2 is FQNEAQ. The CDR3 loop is CASSFGTSDYNEQFF. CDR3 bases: TGTGCCAGCAGCTTTGGGACTAGCGACTACAATGAGCAGTTCTTC.

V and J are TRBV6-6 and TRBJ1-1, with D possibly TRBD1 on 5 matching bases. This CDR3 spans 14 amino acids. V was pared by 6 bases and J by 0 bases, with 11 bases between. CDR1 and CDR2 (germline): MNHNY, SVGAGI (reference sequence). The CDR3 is CASSGAALNTEAFF. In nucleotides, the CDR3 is TGTGCCAGCAGCGGGGCGGCTTTGAACACTGAAGCTTTCTTT.

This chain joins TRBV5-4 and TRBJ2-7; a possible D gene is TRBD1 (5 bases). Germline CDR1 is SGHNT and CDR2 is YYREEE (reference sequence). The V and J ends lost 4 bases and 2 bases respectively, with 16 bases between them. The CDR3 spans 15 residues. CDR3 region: CASSRQTDRAYEQYF. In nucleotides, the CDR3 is TGTGCCAGCAGCCGACAGACAGACCGAGCCTACGAGCAGTACTTC.

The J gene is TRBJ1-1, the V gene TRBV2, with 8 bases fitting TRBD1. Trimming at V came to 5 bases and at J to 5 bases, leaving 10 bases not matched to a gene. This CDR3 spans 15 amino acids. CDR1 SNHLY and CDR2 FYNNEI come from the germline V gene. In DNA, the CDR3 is TGTGCCAGCAGTAGGCAGGGGGCTATTTCTACTGAAGCTTTCTTT. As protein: CASSRQGAISTEAFF.

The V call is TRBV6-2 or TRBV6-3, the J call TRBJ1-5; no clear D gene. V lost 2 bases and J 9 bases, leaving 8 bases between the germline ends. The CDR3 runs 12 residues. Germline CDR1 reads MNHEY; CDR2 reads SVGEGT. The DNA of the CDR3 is TGTGCCAGCAGTTACGGGTTTGGGCCCCAGCATTTT. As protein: CASSYGFGPQHF.

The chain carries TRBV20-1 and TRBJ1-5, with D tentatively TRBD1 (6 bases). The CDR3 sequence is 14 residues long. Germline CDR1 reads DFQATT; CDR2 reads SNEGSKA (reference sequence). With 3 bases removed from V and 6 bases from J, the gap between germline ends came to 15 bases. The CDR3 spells CSASVGGLGQPQHF. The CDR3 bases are TGCAGTGCTAGTGTCGGGGGGCTGGGTCAGCCCCAGCATTTT.

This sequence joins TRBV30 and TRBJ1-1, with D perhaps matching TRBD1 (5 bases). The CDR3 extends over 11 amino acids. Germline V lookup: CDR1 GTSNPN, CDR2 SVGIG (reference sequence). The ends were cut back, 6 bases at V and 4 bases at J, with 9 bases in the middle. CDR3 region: CACRGGTEAFF. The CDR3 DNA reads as TGTGCCTGTCGGGGGGGCACTGAAGCTTTCTTT.

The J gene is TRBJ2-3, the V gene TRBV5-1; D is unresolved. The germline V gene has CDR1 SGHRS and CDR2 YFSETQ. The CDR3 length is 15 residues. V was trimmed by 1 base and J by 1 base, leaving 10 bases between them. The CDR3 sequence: CASSLSIPRTDTQYF. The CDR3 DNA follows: TGCGCCAGCAGCTTGTCAATCCCCCGCACAGATACGCAGTATTTT.

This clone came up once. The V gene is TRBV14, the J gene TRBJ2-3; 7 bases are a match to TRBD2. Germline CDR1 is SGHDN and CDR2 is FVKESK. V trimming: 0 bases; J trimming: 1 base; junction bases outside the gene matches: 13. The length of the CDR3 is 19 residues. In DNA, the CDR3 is TGTGCCAGCAGCCAAGATTCGGTCTTTCGGCGGGAGCGCACAGATACGCAGTATTTT. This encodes CASSQDSVFRRERTDTQYF.